This T cell receptor beta chain was captured in a study of beta chain features in type 1 diabetes listed by TCRdb under 2018. About the full investigation: No differences in mean age, gender distribution, total cell number or subset yield were found between patients and healthy donors. A total of about 100,000,000 sorted cells were examined across all samples, and RNA yield correlated strongly with the number of cells per subset. The study compared the TCRB repertoires of sorted circulating CD4+ T cell subsets in recently diagnosed type 1 diabetes patients with those in matched healthy donors. Whereas all 28 donors provided naive and central memory subsets, regulatory and stem cell-like memory subsets were isolated from just 8 patients and roughly 8 healthy donors. Study-wide conclusions, independent of this receptor: Because cDNA was sequenced instead of genomic DNA, highly expressing activated cells could be over-represented, though the groups showed no difference in activation or CD3 levels. Shorter templates might be favored by PCR, yet because patient and control samples were amplified and corrected together, any such skew would affect both groups equally. Naive, central memory and regulatory TCRB repertoires appeared to be more alike among patients than among healthy donors. Because the HLA sub-analyses included only small numbers of individuals, any influence of HLA type on TCRB rearrangement was left unresolved. Type 1 diabetes patients showed a moderate but significant shortening of TCRB CDR3 length in all four CD4+ subsets. Patients with type 1 diabetes made fewer insertions and deleted more nucleotides at VDJ recombination sites, implying thymic rearrangement abnormalities.

From each donor, a single peripheral blood sample of 100 to 150 mL on average was drawn into heparinised tubes. A BD FACSAria II was used to sort naive, central memory, regulatory and stem cell-like memory CD4+ T cells with a panel that included CD45RO, CCR7, CD25, CD127, CD95 and CD27. A purity above 98% was achieved for all sorted populations. PBMCs were separated immediately by Lymphoprep density gradient centrifugation and were stained directly, without being cultured. To minimize batch effects, samples were stained and sorted in pairs, one healthy donor with one patient per experiment. V loses 6 bases of germline sequence and J loses 1 base, and the interval between the two ends is 13 bases. CDR1 and CDR2 are drawn from the germline V gene: MDHEN, SYDVKM. The CDR3 measures 15 amino acids from cysteine to phenylalanine. The kept DNA is CDR3 alone, 45 bases in frame from the first base. This clone was seen a few times. Its target antigen remains unknown. No qualities accompany the bases; no much larger clone lies one base away.

The High Capacity cDNA Reverse Transcription Kit was used to reverse transcribe all of the isolated RNA, meaning that expressed TCRB transcripts were what got sequenced. Naive, central memory and regulatory T cell samples underwent deep immunoSEQ sequencing, averaging about 3.57 million total reads per sample. Sorted cells were lysed in RLT buffer, and RNA was extracted using DNase-treated RNeasy Micro or Mini kits according to cell number. Each cell subset was processed on its own to prevent cross-contamination, while patient and healthy donor samples were processed together. TCRB sequences were amplified from cDNA with the immunoSEQ multiplex PCR, producing 87-bp fragments spanning the CDR3 region. The amplicons were sequenced using the Illumina HiSeq platform. Processing in the source paper ran as follows. PCR bias was corrected computationally using synthetic template baselines, and reads within Hamming distance 2 were collapsed, with unmergeable singletons discarded. By aligning reads against IMGT, V, D and J genes, CDR3 length, and insertions or deletions at six rearrangement sites were assigned. Within each subset, clonotype counts were normalized to the number of sorted cells before true diversity and Gini coefficients were calculated with the tcR R package. The overlap coefficient, calculated on TCRB nucleotide sequences, was used to measure repertoire sharing. Out-of-frame TCRB sequences from naive cells were analyzed as a proxy for the pre-selection repertoire. Imported from immuneACCESS, the table was reduced by TCRdb to in-frame sequences with V and J called. These copies leave out some clones; in studies compared against another copy, an unresolved V gene accounts for under half, and the cause of the remainder is not known. The V and J calls and clone size are taken from that table; D and trimming were inferred from the DNA. The sample has roughly 450,000 clones on record, about 14% of them singletons. In total, the top ten clones hold 0.035% to 0.04% of the sample.

The source is a man under 40 in good health. Here the chain combines TRBV28 and TRBJ2-1; TRBD2 is a possible D gene, resting on 6 matching bases. Sequencing was carried out using naive CD4+ T cells from blood. The cell subset or site label corresponds to: true naive CD4+ T cells. The CDR3 protein sequence reads: CASRFPGSSYNEQFF. The DNA is TGTGCCAGCAGATTTCCCGGGAGTTCCTACAATGAGCAGTTCTTC.